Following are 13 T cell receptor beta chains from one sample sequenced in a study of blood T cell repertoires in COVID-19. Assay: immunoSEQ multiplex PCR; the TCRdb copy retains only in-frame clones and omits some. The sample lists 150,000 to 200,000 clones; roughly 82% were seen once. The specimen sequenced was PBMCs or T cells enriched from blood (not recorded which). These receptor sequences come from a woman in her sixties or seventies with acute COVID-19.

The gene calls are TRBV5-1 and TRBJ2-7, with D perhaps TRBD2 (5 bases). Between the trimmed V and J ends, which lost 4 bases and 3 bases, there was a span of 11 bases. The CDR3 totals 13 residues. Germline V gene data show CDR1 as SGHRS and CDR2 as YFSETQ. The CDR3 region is CASSPDGDYEQYV. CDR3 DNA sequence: TGCGCCAGCAGCCCGGACGGGGACTACGAGCAGTACGTC.

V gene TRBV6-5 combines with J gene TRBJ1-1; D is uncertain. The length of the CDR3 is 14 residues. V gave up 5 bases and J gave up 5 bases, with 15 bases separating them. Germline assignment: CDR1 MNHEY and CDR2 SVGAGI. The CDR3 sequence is CASSQREAATEAFF. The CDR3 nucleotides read TGTGCCAGCAGTCAGCGGGAGGCTGCTACTGAAGCTTTCTTT.

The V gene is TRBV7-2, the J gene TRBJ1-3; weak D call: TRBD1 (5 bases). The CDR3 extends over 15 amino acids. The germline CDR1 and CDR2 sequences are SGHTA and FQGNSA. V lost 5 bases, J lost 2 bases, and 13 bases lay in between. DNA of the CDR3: TGTGCCAGCAGCACCGACCCGGGGGCTGGAAACACCATATATTTT. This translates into CASSTDPGAGNTIYF.

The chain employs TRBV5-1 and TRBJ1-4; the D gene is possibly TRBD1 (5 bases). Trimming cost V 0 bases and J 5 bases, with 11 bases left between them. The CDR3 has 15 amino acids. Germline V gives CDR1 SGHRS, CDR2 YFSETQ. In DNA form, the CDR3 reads TGCGCCAGCAGCTTGGAGGGGACTCAAAATGAAAAACTGTTTTTT. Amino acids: CASSLEGTQNEKLFF.

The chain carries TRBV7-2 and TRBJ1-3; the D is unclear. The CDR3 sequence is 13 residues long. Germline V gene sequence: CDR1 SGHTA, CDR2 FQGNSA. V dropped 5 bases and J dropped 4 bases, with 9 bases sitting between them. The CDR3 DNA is TGTGCCAGCAGCCCGCTAATGGGAAACACCATATATTTT. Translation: CASSPLMGNTIYF.

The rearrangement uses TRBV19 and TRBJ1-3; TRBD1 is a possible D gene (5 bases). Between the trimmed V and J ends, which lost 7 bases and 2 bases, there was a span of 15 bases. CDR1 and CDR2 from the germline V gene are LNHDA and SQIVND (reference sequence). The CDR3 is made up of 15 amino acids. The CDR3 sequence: CASILGGPTGNTIYF. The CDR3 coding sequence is TGTGCCAGTATCCTGGGGGGACCCACTGGAAACACCATATATTTT.

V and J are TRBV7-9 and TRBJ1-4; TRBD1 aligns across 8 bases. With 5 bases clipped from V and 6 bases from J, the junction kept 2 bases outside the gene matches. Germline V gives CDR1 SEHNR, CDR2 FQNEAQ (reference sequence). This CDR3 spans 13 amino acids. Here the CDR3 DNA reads TGTGCCAGCAGCCTGACAGGGGATGAAAAACTGTTTTTT. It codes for CASSLTGDEKLFF.

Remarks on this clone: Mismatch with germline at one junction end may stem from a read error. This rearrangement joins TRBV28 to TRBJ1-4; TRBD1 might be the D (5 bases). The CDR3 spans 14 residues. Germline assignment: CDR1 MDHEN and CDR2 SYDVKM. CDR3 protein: CASGFPGTNEKLFF. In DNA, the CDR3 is TGTGCCAGCGGTTTCCCAGGGACTAATGAAAAACTGTTTTTT.

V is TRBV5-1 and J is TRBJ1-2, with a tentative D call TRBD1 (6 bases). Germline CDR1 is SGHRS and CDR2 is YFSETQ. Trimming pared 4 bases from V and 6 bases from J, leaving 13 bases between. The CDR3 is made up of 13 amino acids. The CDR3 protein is CASSPAGGDGYTF. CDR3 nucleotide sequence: TGCGCCAGCAGCCCGGCGGGGGGCGATGGCTACACCTTC.

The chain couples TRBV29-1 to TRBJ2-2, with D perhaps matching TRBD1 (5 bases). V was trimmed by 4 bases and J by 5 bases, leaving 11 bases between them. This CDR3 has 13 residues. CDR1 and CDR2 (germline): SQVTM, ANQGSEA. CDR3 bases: TGCAGCGTTGGACCGCCAGGGACCGGGGAGCTGTTTTTT. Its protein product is CSVGPPGTGELFF.

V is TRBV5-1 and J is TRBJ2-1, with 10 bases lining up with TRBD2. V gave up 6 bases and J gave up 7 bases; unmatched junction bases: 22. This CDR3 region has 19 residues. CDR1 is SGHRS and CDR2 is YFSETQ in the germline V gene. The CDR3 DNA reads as TGCGCCAGCACCTCGGGGGTATATGGGGCTAGCGGGAGAACTAATGAGCAGTTCTTC. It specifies CASTSGVYGASGRTNEQFF.

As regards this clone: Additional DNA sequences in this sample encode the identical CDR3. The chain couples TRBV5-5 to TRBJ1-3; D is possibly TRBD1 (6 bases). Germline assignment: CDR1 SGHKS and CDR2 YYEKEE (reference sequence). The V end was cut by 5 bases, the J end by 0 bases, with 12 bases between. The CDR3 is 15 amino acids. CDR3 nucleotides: TGTGCCAGCAGTCCTGACAGGAACTCTGGAAACACCATATATTTT. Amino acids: CASSPDRNSGNTIYF.

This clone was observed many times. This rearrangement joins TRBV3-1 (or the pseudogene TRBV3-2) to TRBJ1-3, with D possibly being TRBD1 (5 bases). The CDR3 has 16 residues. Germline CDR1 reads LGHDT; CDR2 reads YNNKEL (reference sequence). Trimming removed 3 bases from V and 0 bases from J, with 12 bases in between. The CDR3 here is CASSHGGTYSGNTIYF. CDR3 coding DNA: TGTGCCAGCAGCCATGGAGGGACCTACTCTGGAAACACCATATATTTT.